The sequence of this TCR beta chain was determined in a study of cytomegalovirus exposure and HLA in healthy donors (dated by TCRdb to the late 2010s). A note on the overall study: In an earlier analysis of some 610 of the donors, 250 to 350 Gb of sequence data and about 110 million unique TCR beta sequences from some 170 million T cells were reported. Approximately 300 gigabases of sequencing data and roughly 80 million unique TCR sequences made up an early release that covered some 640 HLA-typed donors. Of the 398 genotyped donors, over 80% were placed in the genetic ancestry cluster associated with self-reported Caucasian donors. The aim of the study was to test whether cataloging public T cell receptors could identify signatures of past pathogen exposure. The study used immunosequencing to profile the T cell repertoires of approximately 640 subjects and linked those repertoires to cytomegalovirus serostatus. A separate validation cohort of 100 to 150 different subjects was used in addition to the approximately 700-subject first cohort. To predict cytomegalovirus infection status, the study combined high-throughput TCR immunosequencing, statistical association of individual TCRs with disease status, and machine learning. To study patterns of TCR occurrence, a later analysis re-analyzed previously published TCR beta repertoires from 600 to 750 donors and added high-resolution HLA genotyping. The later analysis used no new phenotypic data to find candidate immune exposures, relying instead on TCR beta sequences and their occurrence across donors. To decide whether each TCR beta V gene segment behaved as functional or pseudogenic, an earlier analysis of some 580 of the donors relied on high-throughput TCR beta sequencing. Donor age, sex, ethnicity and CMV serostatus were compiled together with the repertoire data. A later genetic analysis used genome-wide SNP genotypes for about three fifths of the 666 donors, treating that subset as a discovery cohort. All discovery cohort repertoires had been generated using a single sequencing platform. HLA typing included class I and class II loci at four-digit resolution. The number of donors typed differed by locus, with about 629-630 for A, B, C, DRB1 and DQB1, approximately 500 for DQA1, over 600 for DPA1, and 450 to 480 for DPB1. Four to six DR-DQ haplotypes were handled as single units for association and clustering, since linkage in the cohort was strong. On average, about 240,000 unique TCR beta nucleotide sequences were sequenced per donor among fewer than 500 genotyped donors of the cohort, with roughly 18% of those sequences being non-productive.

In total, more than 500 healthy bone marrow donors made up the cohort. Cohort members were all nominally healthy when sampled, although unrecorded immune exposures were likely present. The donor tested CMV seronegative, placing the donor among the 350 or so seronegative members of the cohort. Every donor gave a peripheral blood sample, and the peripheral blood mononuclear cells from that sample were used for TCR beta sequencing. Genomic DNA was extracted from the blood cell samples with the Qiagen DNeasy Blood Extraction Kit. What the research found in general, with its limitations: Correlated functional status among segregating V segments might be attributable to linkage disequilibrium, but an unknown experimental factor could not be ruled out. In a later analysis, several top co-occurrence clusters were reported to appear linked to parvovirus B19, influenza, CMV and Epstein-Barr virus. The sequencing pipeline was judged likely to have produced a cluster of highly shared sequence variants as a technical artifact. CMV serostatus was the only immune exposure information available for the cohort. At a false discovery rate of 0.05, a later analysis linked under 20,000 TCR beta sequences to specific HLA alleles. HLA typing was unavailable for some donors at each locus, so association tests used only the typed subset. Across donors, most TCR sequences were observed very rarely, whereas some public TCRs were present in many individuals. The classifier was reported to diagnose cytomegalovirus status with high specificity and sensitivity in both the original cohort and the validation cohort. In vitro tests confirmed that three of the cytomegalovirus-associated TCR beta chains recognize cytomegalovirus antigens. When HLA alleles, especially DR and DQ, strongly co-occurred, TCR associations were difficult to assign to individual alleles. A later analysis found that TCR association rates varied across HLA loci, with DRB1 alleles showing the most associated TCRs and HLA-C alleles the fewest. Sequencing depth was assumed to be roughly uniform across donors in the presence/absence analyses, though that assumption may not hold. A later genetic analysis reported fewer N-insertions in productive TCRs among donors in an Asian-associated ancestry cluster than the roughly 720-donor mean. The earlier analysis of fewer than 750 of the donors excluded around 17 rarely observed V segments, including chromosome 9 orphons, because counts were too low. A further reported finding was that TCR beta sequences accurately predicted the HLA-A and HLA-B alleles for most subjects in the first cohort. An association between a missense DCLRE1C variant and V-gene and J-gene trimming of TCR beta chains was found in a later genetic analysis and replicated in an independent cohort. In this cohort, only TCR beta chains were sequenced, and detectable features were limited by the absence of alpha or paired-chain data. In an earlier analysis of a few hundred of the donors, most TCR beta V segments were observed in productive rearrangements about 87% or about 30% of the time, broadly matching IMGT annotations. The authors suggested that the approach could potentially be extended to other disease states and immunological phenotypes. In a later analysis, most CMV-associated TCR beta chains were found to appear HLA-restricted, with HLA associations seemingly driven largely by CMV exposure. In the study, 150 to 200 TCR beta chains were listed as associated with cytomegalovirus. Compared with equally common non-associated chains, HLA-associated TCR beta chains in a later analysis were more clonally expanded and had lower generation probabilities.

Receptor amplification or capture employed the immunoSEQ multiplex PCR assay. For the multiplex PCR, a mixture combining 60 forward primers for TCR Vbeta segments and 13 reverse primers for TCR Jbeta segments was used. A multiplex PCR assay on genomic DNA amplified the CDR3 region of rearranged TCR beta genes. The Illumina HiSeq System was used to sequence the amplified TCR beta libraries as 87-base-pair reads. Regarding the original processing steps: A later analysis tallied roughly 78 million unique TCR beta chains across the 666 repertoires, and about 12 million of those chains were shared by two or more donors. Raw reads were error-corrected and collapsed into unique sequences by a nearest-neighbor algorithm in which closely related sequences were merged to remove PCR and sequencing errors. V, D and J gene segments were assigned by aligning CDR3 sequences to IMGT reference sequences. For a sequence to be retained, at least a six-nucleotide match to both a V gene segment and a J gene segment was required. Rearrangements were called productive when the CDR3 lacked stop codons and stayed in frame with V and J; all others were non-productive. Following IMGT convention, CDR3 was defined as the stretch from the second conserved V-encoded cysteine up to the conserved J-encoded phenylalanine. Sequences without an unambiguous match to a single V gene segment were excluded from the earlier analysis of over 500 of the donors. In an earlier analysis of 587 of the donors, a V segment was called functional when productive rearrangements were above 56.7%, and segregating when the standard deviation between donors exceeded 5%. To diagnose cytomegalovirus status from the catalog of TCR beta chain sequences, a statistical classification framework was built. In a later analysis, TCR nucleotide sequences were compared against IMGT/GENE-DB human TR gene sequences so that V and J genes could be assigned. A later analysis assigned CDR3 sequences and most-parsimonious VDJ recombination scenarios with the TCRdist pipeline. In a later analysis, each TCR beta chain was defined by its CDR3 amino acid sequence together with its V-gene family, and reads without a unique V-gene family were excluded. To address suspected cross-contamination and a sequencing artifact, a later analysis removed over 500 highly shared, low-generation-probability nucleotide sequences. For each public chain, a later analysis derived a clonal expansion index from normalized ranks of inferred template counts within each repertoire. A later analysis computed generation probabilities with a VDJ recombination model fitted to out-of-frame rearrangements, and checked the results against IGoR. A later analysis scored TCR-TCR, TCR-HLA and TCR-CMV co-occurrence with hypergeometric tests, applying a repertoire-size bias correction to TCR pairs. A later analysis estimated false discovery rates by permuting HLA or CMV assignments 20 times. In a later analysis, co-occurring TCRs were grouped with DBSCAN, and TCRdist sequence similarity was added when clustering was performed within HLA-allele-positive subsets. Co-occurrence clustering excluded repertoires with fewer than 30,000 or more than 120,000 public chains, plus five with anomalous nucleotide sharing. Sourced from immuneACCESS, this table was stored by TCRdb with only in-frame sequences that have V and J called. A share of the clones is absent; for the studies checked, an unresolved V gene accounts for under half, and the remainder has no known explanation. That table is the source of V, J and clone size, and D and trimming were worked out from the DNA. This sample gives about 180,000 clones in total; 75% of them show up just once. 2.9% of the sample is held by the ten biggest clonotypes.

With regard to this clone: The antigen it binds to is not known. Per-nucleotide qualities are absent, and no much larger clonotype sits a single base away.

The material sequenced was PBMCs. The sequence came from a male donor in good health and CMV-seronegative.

The nucleotides are TGTGCCAGCTCAGGGACAGGGATGGCGAGCACTGAAGCTTTCTTT. It translates as CASSGTGMASTEAFF. In this chain, TRBV18 is recombined with TRBJ1-1; 9 central bases correspond to TRBD1. CDR1 KGHSH and CDR2 LQKENI were looked up in the germline V gene. The germline V and J ends show losses of 5 bases and 4 bases respectively, and no gene match explains 8 bases of the junction. The CDR3 has 15 amino acids, counting the end cysteine and phenylalanine. Only the CDR3 DNA stays, 45 bases, in frame from base 1.